These 14 T cell receptor beta chains share one sample of origin, sequenced in a study of T cell changes during pregnancy in multiple sclerosis. The protocol was immunoSEQ multiplex PCR, while the TCRdb copy is restricted to in-frame clones and leaves out a portion. The sample includes 90,000 to 150,000 clones, 80% to 95% of them seen just once. The sample in question was peripheral blood, obtained before pregnancy. Receptor source: a female donor with multiple sclerosis, enrolled in a pregnancy study.

The rearrangement uses TRBV7-9 and TRBJ2-3, with 7 bases fitting TRBD1. CDR1 is SEHNR and CDR2 is FQNEAQ in the germline V gene (reference sequence). Unmatched junction bases numbered 7, after V lost 2 bases and J lost 5 bases. The CDR3 runs to 15 residues. CDR3 loop: CASSLRQGELDTQYF. The CDR3 DNA reads TGTGCCAGCAGCTTACGCCAGGGGGAATTAGATACGCAGTATTTT.

The sample holds a few counts of this clone. The V and J genes are TRBV30 and TRBJ1-4; possible D gene TRBD1, 5 bases. Germline CDR1 reads GTSNPN; CDR2 reads SVGIG (reference sequence). CDR3 length: 12 amino acids. Trimming cost V 7 bases and J 0 bases, with 6 bases left between them. In nucleotides, the CDR3 is TGTGCCTCGGGGGCAACTAATGAAAAACTGTTTTTT. Residues: CASGATNEKLFF.

This clone came up a few times. V and J are TRBV19 and TRBJ2-2, with D perhaps TRBD1 (6 bases). The V gene's germline CDR1 is LNHDA and CDR2 SQIVND (reference sequence). Between the trimmed V and J ends, which lost 6 bases and 6 bases, there was a span of 11 bases. The CDR3 is made up of 13 amino acids. CDR3 coding DNA: TGTGCCAGTAGCACAGGGCCCGCCGGGGAGCTGTTTTTT. It codes for CASSTGPAGELFF. The variable domain in full, completed from reference TRBV19 and TRBJ2-2, reads DGGITQSPKYLFRKEGQNVTLSCEQNLNHDAMYWYRQDPGQGLRLIYYSQIVNDFQKGDIAEGYSVSREKKESFPLTVTSAQKNPTAFYLCASSTGPAGELFFGEGSRLTVL.

The sample holds a few counts of this clone. The chain links TRBV7-2 to TRBJ2-5; 7 bases are shared with TRBD1. Unmatched junction bases numbered 6, after V lost 5 bases and J lost 0 bases. CDR3 length equals 15 residues. Per the germline V gene, CDR1 is SGHTA and CDR2 is FQGNSA. CDR3 coding DNA: TGTGCCAGCAGCGTTGACAGGGCTTACCAAGAGACCCAGTACTTC. It translates to CASSVDRAYQETQYF.

The chain couples TRBV5-5 to TRBJ2-1; D is perhaps TRBD2 (7 bases). V shed 3 bases and J shed 7 bases, with 23 bases lying between them. The CDR3 extends over 17 amino acids. Germline assignment: CDR1 SGHKS and CDR2 YYEKEE (reference sequence). The CDR3 sequence: CASSSSLGAGVQNEQFF. CDR3 coding DNA: TGTGCCAGCAGCTCCTCCCTGGGGGCGGGGGTTCAGAATGAGCAGTTCTTC. Drawing the rest from reference TRBV5-5 and TRBJ2-1, the complete variable domain is DAGVTQSPTHLIKTRGQQVTLRCSPISGHKSVSWYQQVLGQGPQFIFQYYEKEERGRGNFPDRFSARQFPNYSSELNVNALLLGDSALYLCASSSSLGAGVQNEQFFGPGTRLTVL.

This chain links TRBV28 with TRBJ1-6; D possibly corresponds to TRBD1 (5 bases). There are 16 residues in the CDR3. CDR1 and CDR2 from the germline V gene are MDHEN and SYDVKM. Trimming took 6 bases from V and 7 from J, leaving 19 bases between them. In nucleotides, the CDR3 is TGTGCCAGCAGGCCGCCGGGACTTTCTGGAAATTCACCCCTCCACTTT. Its protein product is CASRPPGLSGNSPLHF.

J is TRBJ1-3 and V is TRBV18; D is undetermined. This CDR3 has 17 residues. Germline V CDR1 and CDR2: KGHSH, LQKENI. V shed 3 bases and J shed 4 bases, with 19 bases lying between them. CDR3 in amino acids: CASSPLKRSLEGNTIYF. The CDR3, as DNA: TGTGCCAGCTCACCTCTAAAGAGAAGCCTGGAGGGAAACACCATATATTTT.

V and J are TRBV30 and TRBJ2-5; D might be TRBD2 (5 bases). Trimming removed 0 bases from V and 5 bases from J, with 10 bases in between. The CDR3 consists of 13 residues. CDR1 GTSNPN and CDR2 SVGIG come from the germline V gene (reference sequence). The CDR3 reads CAWSVLGVETQYF. CDR3 nucleotide sequence: TGTGCCTGGAGTGTACTGGGAGTGGAGACCCAGTACTTC.

The chain has TRBV11-2 and TRBJ2-1; D perhaps matches TRBD2 (6 bases). This CDR3 has 16 residues. Germline CDR1 and CDR2: SGHAT and FQNNGV. Trimming shortened V by 3 bases and J by 4 bases, and 16 bases separated the two germline ends. This CDR3 is CASSFIAGTLYNEQFF. The CDR3 DNA reads as TGTGCCAGCAGCTTTATTGCCGGGACTCTATACAATGAGCAGTTCTTC.

The chain is built from TRBV25-1 and TRBJ2-1; TRBD1 matches at 8 bases. Germline CDR1 reads MGHDK; CDR2 reads SYGVNS. Trimming took 3 bases from V and 6 from J; bases not matched to a gene: 7. This CDR3 region has 15 residues. The DNA of the CDR3 is TGTGCCAGCAGTGACCACAGGGGGGTAGGCAATGAGCAGTTCTTC. Residues: CASSDHRGVGNEQFF.

This chain joins TRBV7-9 and TRBJ1-1; 7 bases match TRBD1. Per germline, CDR1 SEHNR and CDR2 FQNEAQ (reference sequence). CDR3 length equals 15 residues. Trimming removed 0 bases from V and 7 bases from J; junction bases left unmatched: 8. The CDR3 here is CASSLAPVRGSEAFF. The CDR3 coding sequence is TGTGCCAGCAGCTTAGCCCCGGTCAGGGGGAGTGAAGCTTTCTTT.

The rearrangement links TRBV6-1 to TRBJ1-5; 10 bases map to TRBD1. CDR3 size: 14 residues. In germline, CDR1 is MNHNS, CDR2 SASEGT. V was pared by 6 bases and J by 2 bases, with 1 base of the junction left unmatched. CDR3: CASRGTGGNQPQHF. CDR3 DNA sequence: TGTGCCAGCAGAGGGACAGGGGGCAATCAGCCCCAGCATTTT.

The V call is TRBV28, the J call TRBJ1-2; 7 bases are a match to TRBD1. The germline V gene has CDR1 MDHEN and CDR2 SYDVKM. There are 16 residues in the CDR3. J gave up 4 bases and V 4 bases, and 12 bases lay outside the gene matches. The CDR3 loop reads CASSSPSQGGRYGYTF. DNA of the CDR3: TGTGCCAGCAGTTCCCCGTCTCAGGGGGGCCGCTATGGCTACACCTTC.

The chain couples TRBV6-5 to TRBJ1-2; possible D gene TRBD1, 5 bases. Germline V gives CDR1 MNHEY, CDR2 SVGAGI. V was shortened by 2 bases and J by 1 base, with 8 bases between the two germline ends. The CDR3 has 14 residues. The CDR3 loop reads CASSYVDSNYGYTF. DNA for the CDR3: TGTGCCAGCAGTTACGTAGACAGTAACTATGGCTACACCTTC.